This TCR beta chain originates from a study of T-cell reconstitution after alpha-beta-depleted transplantation in children. This clonotype was seen many times. Germline is not matched at one junction end, which may reflect a read error. CDR1 is SGHRS and CDR2 is YFSETQ in the germline V gene. This CDR3 is 15 amino acids long. Preparation of the TCRbeta library involved a method that used unique molecular identifiers. TCRdb passed the PCR reads through MiXCR, listing each CDR3 protein once. The data contain approximately 93,000 distinct CDR3 sequences, approximately 8.4% of them singletons. V usage is TRBV5-1 and J usage is TRBJ2-2; D is undetermined. This sample comprised PBMCs from the stem cell graft donor, obtained from the stem cell graft. This TCR came from a human donor who donated a stem cell graft to a child with congenital amegakaryocytic thrombocytopenia. CDR3 nucleotide sequence: TGTGCCAGCAGCTTAGGCGGTGCGAACACCGGGGAGCTGTTTTTT. Translated, it gives CASSLGGANTGELFF.